This T cell receptor beta chain was captured by sequencing in a study of blood T cell repertoires in COVID-19. At the level of the study: Samples taken during acute and convalescent COVID-19 were collected in the United States, Italy and Spain.

Germline V lookup: CDR1 MNHEY, CDR2 SMNVEV (reference sequence). Trimming removed 1 base from V and 4 bases from J, with 19 bases in between. The CDR3 is 17 residues long. Profiled with immunoSEQ multiplex PCR; TCRdb holds only in-frame clones, not every one. The sample carries about 150,000 clones, about 91% recorded once. The sequence derives from a woman between 50 and 59 years old with acute or convalescent COVID-19. This chain uses TRBV27 with TRBJ1-2, with D perhaps matching TRBD1 (6 bases). Sequenced: peripheral blood. The CDR3, as DNA: TGTGCCAGCAGTTTATTGGGAGGGCCAGGGGTCGGCTATGGCTACACCTTC. Translation gives CASSLLGGPGVGYGYTF.